The entry below describes one T cell receptor (beta chain). The antigen remains undetermined. TCRdb used MiXCR to reprocess the 5' RACE reads, holding one entry per CDR3 protein. The sample lists 1,800,000 or so distinct CDR3 sequences, less than 40% seen once, with about 0.27% in the top ten. This sample was included in a study of identical twins. General study results and limits: The authors noted that invariant MAIT and iNKT cells could partly confound zero-insertion analyses. Among monozygotic twins, out-of-frame TCR alpha sharing exceeded what models predicted.

The CDR3 covers 14 residues. V trimming: 11 bases; J trimming: 1 base; junction bases outside the gene matches: 6. Germline assignment: CDR1 ENHRY and CDR2 SYGVKD. All donors were healthy Caucasians. Material for sequencing was cord blood. The clonotype comes from a newborn girl in good health. The V call is TRBV10-3, the J call TRBJ2-5; TRBD1 agrees at 11 bases. The CDR3 loop reads CAVGTGGSQETQYF. The CDR3 DNA is TGTGCCGTCGGGACAGGGGGGAGCCAAGAGACCCAGTACTTC.